The T cell receptor (beta chain) described here comes from a study of molecular identifiers for immune sequencing clone quantification. Study observations and caveats: Highly expanded clone sizes could be underestimated through barcode sharing by identical TCR molecules.

TCRdb re-analysed the PCR reads in MiXCR, keeping a single row per CDR3 protein. The sample holds under 600,000 distinct CDR3 sequences, around 21% seen once. This CDR3 region has 14 residues. CDR1 MGHRA and CDR2 YSYEKL come from the germline V gene. Between the trimmed V and J ends, which lost 0 bases and 2 bases, there was a span of 8 bases. Sorted naive CD8 T cells were those defined as CD8+CD4-CCR7+CD45RA+. This clonotype was seen repeatedly, ten times or more. Its target is unknown. The TCR sequence derives from a human donor in good health. Some libraries in this study had Jurkat cell RNA spiked in. V gene TRBV4-1 combines with J gene TRBJ2-7; the D gene is possibly TRBD2 (5 bases). Specimen: naive CD8+ T cells from blood, with Jurkat cell RNA spiked in. Noted subset: FACS-sorted CD8+CD4-CCR7+CD45RA+ naive T cells. CDR3: CASSQDPGTYEQYF. CDR3 bases: TGCGCCAGCAGCCAAGACCCGGGGACCTACGAGCAGTACTTC.